Included here is one TCR beta chain sequence, with context. Its antigen is still unknown. V was cut by 2 bases and J by 10 bases, with 12 bases left in between. CDR1 MDHEN and CDR2 SYDVKM come from the germline V gene. CDR3 length equals 14 residues. The data stem from a study of cytomegalovirus exposure and HLA in healthy donors. Across the study: In terms of ancestry, the Caucasian-associated cluster contained 81% of the approximately 380 genotyped donors.

Points from the study as a whole: The authors excluded some V segments, including TRBV6-2 and TRBV6-3, as indistinguishable.

Primers included in the PCR were 60 Vbeta and 13 Jbeta primers. The assay was immunoSEQ multiplex PCR, and TCRdb's table has in-frame clones only and misses some. This table holds some 120,000 clones, about 81% found once. Sequencing input: PBMCs. The chain has TRBV28 and TRBJ1-6; D is possibly TRBD1 (6 bases). This sequence originates from a woman in her forties or fifties in good health and CMV-seropositive. CDR3: CASSLGGAKSPLHF. Here the CDR3 DNA reads TGTGCCAGCAGTTTAGGGGGGGCTAAGTCACCCCTCCACTTT.